This T cell receptor beta chain is from a study of Ad26.COV2.S vaccination and SARS-CoV-2 variants. The V end was cut by 0 bases, the J end by 7 bases, with 13 bases between. The CDR3 sequence is 15 residues long. Germline-derived CDR1 and CDR2 are KGHSH and LQKENI. Generated by immunoSEQ multiplex PCR, the TCRdb table keeps only in-frame clones and is missing some. The sample has roughly 420,000 clones; about 88% are singletons. Treatment of the sample: 15 to 20 received Ad26.COV2.S at low or high dose, single or two shots; several received placebo; per-sample allocation not given. Day 63 after the first injection of vaccine or placebo was the sampling time. The sample came from a Boston adult aged 18-55 years.

This TCR derives from a person aged 18-65 years who received the Ad26.COV2.S COVID-19 vaccine or a placebo. Specimen: peripheral blood, collected in a trial of Ad26.COV2.S vaccine versus placebo. The V gene is TRBV18, the J gene TRBJ2-1; D may be TRBD1 or TRBD2 (6 bases each). The CDR3 region has the DNA TGTGCCAGCTCACCACCTCGGGGGCGCGATAATGAGCAGTTCTTC. Protein sequence: CASSPPRGRDNEQFF.